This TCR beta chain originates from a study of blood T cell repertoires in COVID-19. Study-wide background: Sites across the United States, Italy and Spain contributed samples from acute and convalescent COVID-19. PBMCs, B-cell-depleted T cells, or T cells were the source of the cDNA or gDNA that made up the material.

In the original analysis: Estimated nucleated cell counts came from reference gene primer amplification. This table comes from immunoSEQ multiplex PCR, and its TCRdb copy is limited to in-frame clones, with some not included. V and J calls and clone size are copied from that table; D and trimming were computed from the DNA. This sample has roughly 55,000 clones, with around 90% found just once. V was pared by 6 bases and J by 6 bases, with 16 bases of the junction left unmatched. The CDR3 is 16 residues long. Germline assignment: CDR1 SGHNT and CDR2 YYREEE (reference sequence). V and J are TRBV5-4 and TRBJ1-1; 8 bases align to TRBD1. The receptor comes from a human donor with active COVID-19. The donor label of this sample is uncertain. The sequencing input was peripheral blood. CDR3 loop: CASTIGQGSPPSEAFF. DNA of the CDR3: TGTGCCAGCACCATCGGACAGGGTAGCCCCCCGTCTGAAGCTTTCTTT. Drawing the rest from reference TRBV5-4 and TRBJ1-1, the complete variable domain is ETGVTQSPTHLIKTRGQQVTLRCSSQSGHNTVSWYQQALGQGPQFIFQYYREEENGRGNFPPRFSGLQFPNYSSELNVNALELDDSALYLCASTIGQGSPPSEAFFGQGTRLTVV.